Listed below are T cell receptor beta chains from one sample, sequenced in a study of CD8+ T cells in alopecia areata. Method: immunoSEQ multiplex PCR; TCRdb's copy keeps in-frame clones and lacks some. Of about 200,000 clones detected, approximately 38% appear once; the ten largest clones hold just under 0.5%. The sample was CD4+ T cells sorted from blood, taken at approximately week 31, from a patient treated with tofacitinib. These receptors were collected from a human donor with alopecia areata. The CDR3 runs from the conserved cysteine through the conserved F or W. Fields, in order: CDR3 DNA, CDR3 protein, J gene, clone size, V gene, D gene. D genes are given only for firm matches. The listing skips clone size in some rows; elsewhere it reads once, few, many or a size class.

TGTGCCAGCAGCATCCAGCGGGGAGGGCGGGAGACCCAGTACTTC	CASSIQRGGRETQYF	TRBJ2-5	few	TRBV28	TRBD2
TGTGCCAGCAGTGCACAGATGAACACTGAAGCTTTCTTT	CASSAQMNTEAFF	TRBJ1-1	few	TRBV6-6	-
TGTGCCAGTAGCGCCGACAGGGGCCCTCAGCCCCAGCATTTT	CASSADRGPQPQHF	TRBJ1-5	few	TRBV19	TRBD1
TGTGCCAGCAGCCTTATTGGGGACACCCCGGCGGGTGGCTACACCTTC	CASSLIGDTPAGGYTF	TRBJ1-2	many	TRBV7-8	-
TGTGCCTGGAGTGAGCACGCTAATGAAAAACTGTTTTTT	CAWSEHANEKLFF	TRBJ1-4	few	TRBV30	-
TGTGCCAGCAGTGTTCTCAAACAGGGGACGAACAATGAGCAGTTCTTC	CASSVLKQGTNNEQFF	TRBJ2-1	-	TRBV2	TRBD1
TGTGCCAGCAGCTTACGGACAGGGGCAGGCAATGAGCAGTTCTTC	CASSLRTGAGNEQFF	TRBJ2-1	-	TRBV7-9	TRBD1
TGTGCCAGCAGCTTGGGCAGGGACGATGGCTACACCTTC	CASSLGRDDGYTF	TRBJ1-2	few	TRBV5-4	-
TGCGCCAGCAGCTTGGCCAGGCCAAGCCTCTCCTACGAGCAGTACTTC	CASSLARPSLSYEQYF	TRBJ2-7	-	TRBV5-1	-
TGTGCCAGCTCACCATTGACCGACAATGAGCAGTTCTTC	CASSPLTDNEQFF	TRBJ2-1	-	TRBV18	-
TGTGCCAGCAGTGATAGCCCGGGACAGGGGCAAGAGACCCAGTACTTC	CASSDSPGQGQETQYF	TRBJ2-5	-	TRBV2	TRBD1
TGCGCCAGCAGCTTGGCGAGAGCCGGGGAACTGTTTTTT	CASSLARAGELFF	TRBJ2-2	-	TRBV5-1	-
TGCAGCGCAGGGACAGGGGCGGATACGCAGTATTTT	CSAGTGADTQYF	TRBJ2-3	-	TRBV29-1	TRBD1
TGCGCCAGCAGCTTGGACAGGGGTTTAGCCAAAAACATTCAGTACTTC	CASSLDRGLAKNIQYF	TRBJ2-4	-	TRBV5-1	TRBD1
TGCAGCGACAGCTGGGTCTCCAGGGATAACTATGGCTACACCTTC	CSDSWVSRDNYGYTF	TRBJ1-2	few	TRBV29-1	-
TGTGCCAGCAGTGGTGCTGACCACACGAACACCGGGGAGCTGTTTTTT	CASSGADHTNTGELFF	TRBJ2-2	-	TRBV2	-
TGCGCCAGCACCCACACTTCGAACACCGGGGAGCTGTTTTTT	CASTHTSNTGELFF	TRBJ2-2	few	TRBV5-1	-
TGTGCCAGCAGCGTTCATGAGGGAGATTCCTACAATGAGCAGTTCTTC	CASSVHEGDSYNEQFF	TRBJ2-1	-	TRBV9	-
TGTGCCAGCAGCCAGGGCAGGGGTTCCGATGAGCAGTTCTTC	CASSQGRGSDEQFF	TRBJ2-1	-	TRBV14	-
TGTGCCAGCAGCCCAGGAGCGGGAGGGCCAGATACGCAGTATTTT	CASSPGAGGPDTQYF	TRBJ2-3	-	TRBV9	TRBD2
TGTGCCAGTCGCGGGGGGGGAATCACAGATACGCAGTATTTT	CASRGGGITDTQYF	TRBJ2-3	-	TRBV19	TRBD2
TGCGCCAGCAGCTTGGAAGGCGCCTACACAGGGGATTCACCCCTCCACTTT	CASSLEGAYTGDSPLHF	TRBJ1-6	many	TRBV5-1	TRBD1
TGTGCCAGCAGCCAACTAGCGGGAGTCTACTACAATGAGCAGTTCTTC	CASSQLAGVYYNEQFF	TRBJ2-1	-	TRBV5-6	TRBD2
TGTGCCAGCAGTTCATGGGGGGGCGTTGAGCAGTTCTTC	CASSSWGGVEQFF	TRBJ2-1	-	TRBV7-9	-
TGTGCCAGCAGCTCCCGGGGAAGGGGAACCGGGGAGCTGTTTTTT	CASSSRGRGTGELFF	TRBJ2-2	few	TRBV7-3	-
TGTGCCAGCAGCTTGGCAGGGAGTCGCCCTGGGGCCAACGTCCTGACTTTC	CASSLAGSRPGANVLTF	TRBJ2-6	many	TRBV5-6	-
TGTGCCACCCTCGACCGGTCGGGAAACACCATATATTTT	CATLDRSGNTIYF	TRBJ1-3	few	TRBV19	-
TGTGCCAGCAGCCCCGAAACTCGAGCCGGGGAGCTGTTTTTT	CASSPETRAGELFF	TRBJ2-2	few	TRBV11-2	-
TGTGCCATAAGGGGACGCGGGAGGGGAATCCAAGAGACCCAGTACTTC	CAIRGRGRGIQETQYF	TRBJ2-5	-	TRBV7-8	TRBD2
TGTGCCAGCAGCTTTGCTAGCGGGAGGATGCAGTATTTT	CASSFASGRMQYF	TRBJ2-3	-	TRBV7-9	TRBD2
TGTGCCAGCAGCTTACAAATTAGGGCTACGCAGTATTTT	CASSLQIRATQYF	TRBJ2-3	-	TRBV7-2	-
TGCGCCAGCAGCTTGGCCGCGACCTACGAGCAGTACTTC	CASSLAATYEQYF	TRBJ2-7	few	TRBV5-1	-
TGCGCCAGCAGCTTGGAGGGCCACTACAATGAGCAGTTCTTC	CASSLEGHYNEQFF	TRBJ2-1	-	TRBV5-1	-
TGTGCCAGCAGCTTCGCGGGGACTAGCGGGGCCGTCATTCAGTACTTC	CASSFAGTSGAVIQYF	TRBJ2-4	few	TRBV7-2	TRBD2
TGTGCCAGCAGCTTAGCTTCTGGACAGTACAATGAGCAGTTCTTC	CASSLASGQYNEQFF	TRBJ2-1	few	TRBV11-2	-
TGCGCCAGCAGGATCTCCAGTAGTGAGGAGACCCAGTACTTC	CASRISSSEETQYF	TRBJ2-5	-	TRBV5-1	-
TGTGCCAGCAGCTGGGCAGGGGAGGAGACCCAGTACTTC	CASSWAGEETQYF	TRBJ2-5	few	TRBV5-4	-
TGTGCCAGCAGCTTGCGGCTAGCGAGCTCCTACAATGAGCAGTTCTTC	CASSLRLASSYNEQFF	TRBJ2-1	few	TRBV5-6	-
TGCGCCAGCAGCCAAAGTACTTCCGGGACAACTAAAGCTTTCTTT	CASSQSTSGTTKAFF	TRBJ1-1	-	TRBV4-1	-
TGTGCCAGCAGTCCACCGGGACATCCGAACACTGAAGCTTTCTTT	CASSPPGHPNTEAFF	TRBJ1-1	few	TRBV6-5	-
TGTGCCAGCAGTACCCGGGACAGCTATGGCTACACCTTC	CASSTRDSYGYTF	TRBJ1-2	-	TRBV6-1	TRBD1
TGCGCCAGCATGGCGGGGACAGCAAACAATGAGCAGTTCTTC	CASMAGTANNEQFF	TRBJ2-1	-	TRBV5-1	-
TGCGCCAGCAGCCACAGCGGGGGGAGGGCCAATGAGCAGTTCTTC	CASSHSGGRANEQFF	TRBJ2-1	-	TRBV4-1	TRBD2
TGTGCCTGGATCAAAAGGAGAAACACTGAAGCTTTCTTT	CAWIKRRNTEAFF	TRBJ1-1	-	TRBV30	-
TGTGCCAGCAGCATCGGTAGCGGGGCCAACACCGGGGAGCTGTTTTTT	CASSIGSGANTGELFF	TRBJ2-2	-	TRBV9	TRBD2
TGTGCCAGCAGCTTTACTGTTGGGAACTATGGCTACACCTTC	CASSFTVGNYGYTF	TRBJ1-2	few	TRBV11-2	-
TGTGCCAGCAGTGAGCAGGGGACAGGGGATCATGAGCAGTTCTTC	CASSEQGTGDHEQFF	TRBJ2-1	-	TRBV25-1	TRBD1
TGTGCCAGCTCACCAACAGTGAACACTGAAGCTTTCTTT	CASSPTVNTEAFF	TRBJ1-1	-	TRBV18	-
TGTGCCAGCAGCCCCGACAGGGGGGATGGCTACACCTTC	CASSPDRGDGYTF	TRBJ1-2	once	TRBV6-5	TRBD1
TGTGCCATCAGTGAGTCTGGACATTTCTATGGCTACACCTTC	CAISESGHFYGYTF	TRBJ1-2	few	TRBV10-3	-
TGTGCCTGGAATATACTTGAAGCTGGGGCCAACGTCCTGACTTTC	CAWNILEAGANVLTF	TRBJ2-6	once	TRBV30	-
TGTGCCAGCAGCGAGGGGCCCGGGATTTCACCCCTCCACTTT	CASSEGPGISPLHF	TRBJ1-6	-	TRBV9	-
TGTGCCAGCAGTCCCACTTTCTATGGCTACACCTTC	CASSPTFYGYTF	TRBJ1-2	-	TRBV6-5	-
TGTGCCAGCAGCCTTAAAAGGGGACTACGCGACAATGAGCAGTTCTTC	CASSLKRGLRDNEQFF	TRBJ2-1	few	TRBV14	TRBD2
TGTGCCAGCAGACCGAATTTAGGGTCCGAGCAGTACTTC	CASRPNLGSEQYF	TRBJ2-7	-	TRBV2	-
TGCGCCAGCAGCCGGACTCCGGGTGGAGGGGAGACCCAGTACTTC	CASSRTPGGGETQYF	TRBJ2-5	-	TRBV4-1	-
TGTGCCAGTAGCCCGTTCGGGGACGGGGAGACCCAGTACTTC	CASSPFGDGETQYF	TRBJ2-5	-	TRBV19	-
TGTGCCAGTAGTATTCTAGCGGGGGAGTACAATGAGCAGTTCTTC	CASSILAGEYNEQFF	TRBJ2-1	-	TRBV19	TRBD2
TGTGCCAGCTCACCAGTGAGACTAGCGGTGTCCTACAATGAGCAGTTCTTC	CASSPVRLAVSYNEQFF	TRBJ2-1	many	TRBV18	TRBD2